The 18 T cell receptor beta chains below come from one sample, sequenced in a study of blood T cell repertoires in COVID-19. Method: immunoSEQ multiplex PCR; TCRdb's copy keeps in-frame clones and lacks some. The sample consists of 200,000 to 300,000 clones, 88% of them appearing once. Sequenced material: peripheral blood. These receptors all come from an elderly man with acute or convalescent COVID-19.

The gene calls are TRBV7-2 and TRBJ1-4; 7 bases line up with TRBD1. The germline V gene has CDR1 SGHTA and CDR2 FQGNSA. This CDR3 comprises 16 residues. Trimming took 3 bases from V and 5 from J; bases not matched to a gene: 9. CDR3 nucleotide sequence: TGTGCCAGCAGCTTGGGGCCGGGACAGATGAATGAAAAACTGTTTTTT. Translated, it gives CASSLGPGQMNEKLFF.

The rearrangement links TRBV7-2 to TRBJ2-5; the match to TRBD1 covers 7 bases. This CDR3 comprises 15 residues. V shed 0 bases, J shed 5 bases, and the junction held 6 bases outside the gene matches. Germline V gene sequence: CDR1 SGHTA, CDR2 FQGNSA. CDR3 loop: CASSLAGRQGETQYF. CDR3 DNA sequence: TGTGCCAGCAGCTTAGCGGGGAGACAGGGTGAGACCCAGTACTTC.

This clone was picked up one time. The V call is TRBV11-2, the J call TRBJ2-1; the match to TRBD2 covers 14 bases. The germline V gene encodes CDR1 SGHAT and CDR2 FQNNGV. V trimming: 0 bases; J trimming: 6 bases; junction bases outside the gene matches: 4. CDR3 length equals 17 residues. CDR3 sequence reads: CASSLDSGTSGSNEQFF. The CDR3 region has the DNA TGTGCCAGCAGCTTAGATTCTGGGACTAGCGGGAGCAATGAGCAGTTCTTC.

The chain carries TRBV7-3 and TRBJ2-1, with 7 bases lining up with TRBD2. CDR3 length: 14 residues. J lost 5 bases, V lost 2 bases, and 3 bases had no gene match. Germline loops: CDR1 SGHTA, CDR2 FQGTGA. In DNA form, the CDR3 reads TGTGCCAGCAGCTTACTAGCGGTTAACAATGAGCAGTTCTTC. Protein: CASSLLAVNNEQFF.

V and J are TRBV5-4 and TRBJ2-6; TRBD1 might be the D (7 bases). The CDR3 is 18 residues long. The germline gives CDR1 SGHNT, CDR2 YYREEE (reference sequence). Trimming removed 2 bases from V and 1 base from J, with 16 bases in between. The CDR3 coding sequence is TGTGCCAGCAGCTTTTGGAGGGGGCCGGGGTCTGGGGCCAACGTCCTGACTTTC. Translating it yields CASSFWRGPGSGANVLTF.

As for this clone: The sample has other DNA sequences that encode this CDR3 too. CDR3 nucleotides: TGTGCCAGCTCACCACGGACAGCGAACACCGGGGAGCTGTTTTTT. Translated: CASSPRTANTGELFF. V usage is TRBV18 and J usage is TRBJ2-2; D perhaps matches TRBD1 (6 bases). This CDR3 has 15 residues. V was cut by 1 base and J by 0 bases, with 6 bases left in between. Germline CDR1 is KGHSH and CDR2 is LQKENI.

DNA of the CDR3: TGCGCCAGCAGCTTACGGGTGAGCAATCAGCCCCAGCATTTT. As protein: CASSLRVSNQPQHF. The chain carries TRBV4-1 and TRBJ1-5; D unclear. V lost 5 bases and J 1 base, leaving 9 bases between the germline ends. Per germline, CDR1 MGHRA and CDR2 YSYEKL. This CDR3 region has 14 residues.

V gene TRBV28 combines with J gene TRBJ2-7, with 11 bases lining up with TRBD1. Germline V gives CDR1 MDHEN, CDR2 SYDVKM. J lost 9 bases, V lost 5 bases, and 9 bases had no gene match. There are 14 residues in the CDR3. The CDR3 region is CASSTGTGGWGQYF. The CDR3 nucleotides read TGTGCCAGCAGTACCGGGACAGGGGGGTGGGGGCAGTACTTC.

The chain recombines TRBV19 with TRBJ2-1; D perhaps matches TRBD2 (6 bases). Trimming removed 2 bases from V and 6 bases from J, with 17 bases in between. The CDR3 loop spans 16 amino acids. CDR1 and CDR2 from the germline V gene are LNHDA and SQIVND (reference sequence). CDR3 region: CASSIFGQEGRNEQFF. The CDR3 coding sequence is TGTGCCAGTAGTATATTCGGGCAGGAGGGACGCAATGAGCAGTTCTTC.

V and J are TRBV3-1 (or the pseudogene TRBV3-2) and TRBJ1-1, with D possibly TRBD1 on 6 matching bases. This CDR3 has 14 amino acids. CDR1 is LGHDT, CDR2 YNNKEL, per germline (reference sequence). V was pared by 4 bases and J by 1 base, with 10 bases between. The CDR3, as DNA: TGTGCCAGCAGCCTCTTGACAGGGAACACTGAAGCTTTCTTT. Translating it yields CASSLLTGNTEAFF.

The J gene is TRBJ1-2, the V gene TRBV28; TRBD1 agrees at 8 bases. CDR3 length equals 13 residues. With 6 bases clipped from V and 7 bases from J, the junction kept 7 bases outside the gene matches. In germline, CDR1 is MDHEN, CDR2 SYDVKM. This CDR3 reads CASRARGLPGYTF. The DNA for the CDR3 is TGTGCCAGCAGGGCCAGGGGGCTTCCTGGCTACACCTTC.

The chain joins TRBV7-2 to TRBJ2-1, with D possibly matching TRBD2 (5 bases). The germline V and J ends were trimmed by 5 bases and 4 bases, with 15 bases remaining between them. Germline V gene sequence: CDR1 SGHTA, CDR2 FQGNSA. The CDR3 extends over 15 amino acids. CDR3 in amino acids: CASSPEVALYNEQFF. In DNA form, the CDR3 reads TGTGCCAGCAGCCCTGAGGTAGCGTTATACAATGAGCAGTTCTTC.

V is TRBV3-1 (or the pseudogene TRBV3-2) and J is TRBJ2-7, with 13 bases aligning to TRBD2. V lost 6 bases, J lost 4 bases, and 3 bases stayed unmatched. Germline V gives CDR1 LGHDT, CDR2 YNNKEL (reference sequence). The CDR3 has 14 residues. In DNA form, the CDR3 reads TGTGCCAGCAGACGGACTAGCGGGAGTTACGAGCAGTACTTC. It codes for CASRRTSGSYEQYF.

The sample holds one count of this clone. This sequence joins TRBV7-2 and TRBJ2-1, with 8 nucleotides matching TRBD2. Germline lookup yields CDR1 SGHTA and CDR2 FQGNSA. V lost 7 bases and J lost 3; bases outside the gene matches: 11. The CDR3 runs 16 residues. As DNA, the CDR3 is TGTGCCAGCACCCCTCGGGAGGGGGGGATCTACAATGAGCAGTTCTTC. This gives the protein CASTPREGGIYNEQFF.

The V gene is TRBV6-4, the J gene TRBJ2-7; D is possibly TRBD2 (6 bases). The length of the CDR3 is 14 residues. Trimming stripped 6 bases from V and 0 bases from J, with 12 bases between. Per the germline V gene, CDR1 is MRHNA and CDR2 is SNTAGT. CDR3 amino acids: CASRPGTLSYEQYF. In nucleotides, the CDR3 is TGTGCCAGCAGACCCGGGACTCTCTCCTACGAGCAGTACTTC.

This chain uses TRBV3-1 (or the pseudogene TRBV3-2) with TRBJ1-1; no reliable D call. CDR1 and CDR2 from the germline V gene are LGHDT and YNNKEL (reference sequence). The CDR3 totals 14 residues. Between the trimmed V and J ends, which lost 2 bases and 1 base, there was a span of 8 bases. The DNA of the CDR3 is TGTGCCAGCAGCCAATACTCACGGAACACTGAAGCTTTCTTT. Protein: CASSQYSRNTEAFF.

This chain connects TRBV4-3 to TRBJ2-7; TRBD1 aligns across 8 bases. The CDR3 is 15 amino acids. The germline gives CDR1 LGHNA, CDR2 YSLEER. V was pared by 1 base and J by 2 bases, with 4 bases of the junction left unmatched. The DNA of the CDR3 is TGCGCCAGCAGCCAAGCCGGGACAGGAGCCTACGAGCAGTACTTC. Residues: CASSQAGTGAYEQYF.

This sequence joins TRBV24-1 and TRBJ2-2; tentative D call: TRBD2 (6 bases). The CDR3 loop spans 13 amino acids. The V and J ends lost 0 bases and 10 bases respectively, with 8 bases between them. Germline values: CDR1 KGHDR, CDR2 SFDVKD. In DNA form, the CDR3 reads TGTGCCACCAGTGATTTGGGGCGGGAGGAGCTGTTTTTT. Its protein product is CATSDLGREELFF.